Presented here are 5 T cell receptor beta chains from one specimen sequenced in a study of OX40 agonist ivuxolimab in advanced cancers. The repertoire was sequenced with immunoSEQ multiplex PCR; TCRdb's copy has only in-frame clones and lacks some. Of around 67,000 clones listed, 80% are singletons. The source material was CD4+ or CD8+ T cells sorted from blood, sampled in a trial of the OX40 agonist ivuxolimab. The receptors were gathered from an adult with an advanced solid tumor such as melanoma, head and neck, liver or kidney cancer.

The gene calls are TRBV19 and TRBJ2-7, with 8 bases aligning to TRBD1. Germline CDR1 and CDR2: LNHDA and SQIVND (reference sequence). V shed 2 bases, J shed 4 bases, and the junction held 7 bases outside the gene matches. The length of the CDR3 is 15 residues. CDR3 protein: CASSIWTGLSYEQYF. In DNA form, the CDR3 reads TGTGCCAGTAGTATATGGACAGGGTTGAGTTACGAGCAGTACTTC.

The V and J genes are TRBV6-6 and TRBJ2-3, with D possibly being TRBD2 (5 bases). The V end was cut by 5 bases, the J end by 2 bases, with 11 bases between. In germline, CDR1 is MNHNY, CDR2 SVGAGI (reference sequence). The CDR3 sequence is 14 residues long. For the CDR3, the DNA is TGTGCCAGCAGTCTTACGACTATCACAGATACGCAGTATTTT. It yields the protein CASSLTTITDTQYF.

The V call is TRBV5-5, the J call TRBJ1-1; unclear D gene. The CDR3 runs 14 residues. V lost 2 bases, J lost 1 base, and 9 bases lay in between. CDR1 is SGHKS, CDR2 YYEKEE, per germline (reference sequence). DNA for the CDR3: TGTGCCAGCAGCTTCTTCGCCAGGAACACTGAAGCTTTCTTT. It encodes CASSFFARNTEAFF.

The rearrangement uses TRBV10-3 and TRBJ1-2; D unclear. V dropped 4 bases and J dropped 2 bases, with 11 bases sitting between them. The CDR3 sequence is 14 residues long. Germline CDR1 and CDR2: ENHRY and SYGVKD. Here the CDR3 reads CAISGSAGNYGYTF. DNA of the CDR3: TGTGCCATCAGTGGGTCTGCCGGGAACTATGGCTACACCTTC.

This clone occurred once. Here the CDR3 omits its conserved ending phenylalanine or tryptophan, so a read error is the likely source. J is TRBJ1-2 and V is TRBV4-2, with D uncertain. Trimming took 3 bases from V and 0 from J, leaving 11 bases between them. The CDR3 consists of 15 residues. Looked up from germline, CDR1 is LGHNA and CDR2 is YNFKEQ. For the CDR3, the DNA is TGTGCCAGCAGCCATTCCGGGCTGACTAACTATGGCTACACCTCC. Translation: CASSHSGLTNYGYTS.